One sample yielded the 12 T cell receptor beta chains listed below, sequenced in a study of human T cells and chemical hapten exposure. Using its own MiXCR run on the RACE reads, TCRdb lists one record per CDR3 protein. The data contain more than 80,000 distinct CDR3 sequences, around 10% of them singletons. Time point indicated: pre-sensitization, week 0. This sample's treatment: therapeutic diphenylcyclopropenone sensitization with weekly scalp DPC. Source: whole blood, taken in connection with sensitization to the hapten diphenylcyclopropenone (DPC). These receptors originate from a woman aged 45-65 years with alopecia areata. Some clones in this sample may be carry-over from other donors' samples.

The V call is TRBV28, the J call TRBJ2-4; 9 bases fit TRBD1. J gave up 8 bases and V 6 bases, and 2 bases lay outside the gene matches. Germline CDR1 and CDR2: MDHEN and SYDVKM. This CDR3 comprises 12 residues. The CDR3 loop is CASSRQGDIQYF. CDR3 nucleotides: TGTGCCAGCAGCCGACAGGGGGACATTCAGTACTTC.

This chain uses TRBV12-3 or TRBV12-4 with TRBJ2-2, with 11 bases that match TRBD2. The CDR3 spans 15 residues. Trimming cost V 7 bases and J 6 bases; bases outside gene matches: 7. CDR3 nucleotide sequence: TGTGCCAGCACCCTACTAGCGGGAGACCCCGGGGAGCTGTTTTTT. It translates to CASTLLAGDPGELFF.

This rearrangement joins TRBV6-2 or TRBV6-3 to TRBJ1-6; D ambiguous. Trimming stripped 8 bases from V and 3 bases from J, with 17 bases between. Germline CDR1 and CDR2: MNHEY and SVGEGT. CDR3 length equals 16 residues. DNA of the CDR3: TGTGCCAGCGGGGAAGACAAGTCATACTATAATTCACCCCTCCACTTT. Residues: CASGEDKSYYNSPLHF.

This clonotype showed up just a few times. V and J are TRBV2 and TRBJ2-1, with 8 bases lining up with TRBD2. The CDR3 consists of 13 residues. The germline CDR1 and CDR2 sequences are SNHLY and FYNNEI. V shed 9 bases and J 2 bases; nucleotides not matched to a gene: 3. The CDR3: CASLAGPYNEQFF. Written as DNA, the CDR3 is TGTGCCAGTCTAGCGGGTCCCTACAATGAGCAGTTCTTC.

The rearrangement joins TRBV28 to TRBJ1-4; D unclear. Germline V CDR1 and CDR2: MDHEN, SYDVKM. Trimming pared 5 bases from V and 0 bases from J, leaving 13 bases between. CDR3 length equals 16 residues. Here the CDR3 DNA reads TGTGCCAGCAGTCCCCCACCGAGTGCAACTAATGAAAAACTGTTTTTT. Amino acid sequence: CASSPPPSATNEKLFF.

The V gene is TRBV29-1, the J gene TRBJ2-1; 8 nucleotides line up with TRBD1. Germline lookup yields CDR1 SQVTM and CDR2 ANQGSEA. Trimming took 3 bases from V and 15 from J; bases not matched to a gene: 7. The CDR3 is 11 amino acids. CDR3 residues: CSVEADRGGFF. CDR3 DNA: TGCAGCGTTGAGGCTGACAGGGGTGGGTTCTTC.

The rearrangement uses TRBV6-4 and TRBJ1-1; 12 bases are a match to TRBD1. The CDR3 is made up of 18 amino acids. Germline V lookup: CDR1 MRHNA, CDR2 SNTAGT. V shed 0 bases, J shed 0 bases, and the junction held 5 bases outside the gene matches. In DNA, the CDR3 is TGTGCCAGCAGTGACTCGGGGGACAGGGGGCCGATGAACACTGAAGCTTTCTTT. Its protein is CASSDSGDRGPMNTEAFF.

This chain joins TRBV5-1 and TRBJ1-3; TRBD1 might be the D (5 bases). V was clipped by 4 bases and J by 0 bases, with 8 bases between them. Germline CDR1 and CDR2: SGHRS and YFSETQ. CDR3 length equals 14 residues. CDR3 DNA sequence: TGCGCCAGCAGCCCGACAGTCTCTGGAAACACCATATATTTT. Translated, it gives CASSPTVSGNTIYF.

The chain combines TRBV3-1 with TRBJ2-1; 8 bases are shared with TRBD2. Germline loops: CDR1 LGHDT, CDR2 YNNKEL (reference sequence). CDR3 length: 14 residues. J was trimmed by 10 bases and V by 2 bases; bases with no gene match: 7. The CDR3 nucleotides read TGTGCCAGCAGCCAACAAGCGGGAGTGGAGGAGCAGTTCTTC. Translating gives CASSQQAGVEEQFF.

The chain joins TRBV11-2 to TRBJ2-5, with D unclear. This CDR3 is 12 amino acids long. Per germline, CDR1 SGHAT and CDR2 FQNNGV. The V gene lost 0 bases and the J gene lost 5 bases, with 4 bases spanning the gap. The CDR3 loop is CASSLERETQYF. The CDR3 nucleotides are TGTGCCAGCAGCTTAGAAAGGGAGACCCAGTACTTC.

The chain recombines TRBV18 with TRBJ1-5; D gene uncertain. This CDR3 contains 13 residues. From germline, CDR1 is KGHSH and CDR2 LQKENI. With 2 bases removed from V and 6 bases from J, the gap between germline ends came to 8 bases. For the CDR3, the DNA is TGTGCCAGCTCACCAGGGAACGGTCAGCCCCAGCATTTT. Protein sequence: CASSPGNGQPQHF. Together with reference TRBV18 and TRBJ1-5, the CDR3 gives the full variable domain: NAGVMQNPRHLVRRRGQEARLRCSPMKGHSHVYWYRQLPEEGLKFMVYLQKENIIDESGMPKERFSAEFPKEGPSILRIQQVVRGDSAAYFCASSPGNGQPQHFGDGTRLSIL.

This clonotype was detected ten times or more. This rearrangement joins TRBV2 to TRBJ2-3, with D possibly TRBD2 on 5 matching bases. Germline V gene lookup returns CDR1 SNHLY and CDR2 FYNNEI. The V and J ends lost 6 bases and 4 bases respectively, with 14 bases between them. This CDR3 is 14 amino acids long. The CDR3 is CASRRRLSPDTQYF. The CDR3, as DNA: TGTGCCAGCAGAAGAAGACTAAGCCCAGATACGCAGTATTTT.